Shown below are 21 T cell receptor beta chains from a single sample sequenced in a study of cytomegalovirus exposure and HLA in healthy donors. The protocol was immunoSEQ multiplex PCR, while the TCRdb copy is restricted to in-frame clones and leaves out a portion. Among fewer than 200,000 clones listed, about 80% were seen once. The sample taken for sequencing was PBMCs. The receptors shown here come from a woman between 18 and 29 years old in good health and CMV-seropositive.

This chain's CDR3 is CATSRDRTSGGARDTQYF. The CDR3 bases are TGTGCCACCAGCAGAGACCGGACTAGCGGGGGGGCGAGGGATACGCAGTATTTT. The chain has TRBV15 and TRBJ2-3; 15 positions match TRBD2. After removal of 0 bases from V and 6 bases from J, the junction contained 7 bases not matched to a gene. This CDR3 is 18 amino acids long. From germline, CDR1 is LNHNV and CDR2 YYDKDF (reference sequence).

This clone was detected a few times. V usage is TRBV7-2 and J usage is TRBJ2-7; D ambiguous. V lost 0 bases to trimming and J lost 3 bases, with 6 bases between them. Germline V gene sequence: CDR1 SGHTA, CDR2 FQGNSA. The CDR3 has 13 amino acids. In DNA, the CDR3 is TGTGCCAGCAGCTTAGCGTTCCTCTACGAGCAGTACTTC. It encodes CASSLAFLYEQYF.

V and J are TRBV9 and TRBJ1-3; 7 bases map to TRBD1. Trimming took 1 base from V and 2 from J; bases not matched to a gene: 9. Germline CDR1 is SGDLS and CDR2 is YYNGEE. This CDR3 is 17 amino acids long. CDR3 DNA sequence: TGTGCCAGCAGCGTATCGACAGGGCTCCCACCTGGAAACACCATATATTTT. Encoded protein: CASSVSTGLPPGNTIYF. The full variable domain, in which reference TRBV9 and TRBJ1-3 provide the parts outside the CDR3, is DSGVTQTPKHLITATGQRVTLRCSPRSGDLSVYWYQQSLDQGLQFLIQYYNGEERAKGNILERFSAQQFPDLHSELNLSSLELGDSALYFCASSVSTGLPPGNTIYFGEGSWLTVV.

This clone was counted a single time. The V and J genes are TRBV18 and TRBJ1-5; the match to TRBD1 covers 10 bases. V trimming: 6 bases; J trimming: 4 bases; junction bases outside the gene matches: 6. Germline V CDR1 and CDR2: KGHSH, LQKENI. The CDR3 extends over 15 amino acids. As DNA, the CDR3 is TGTGCCAGCTCCCTCGGGACAGGGGTTAATCAGCCCCAGCATTTT. It encodes CASSLGTGVNQPQHF.

CDR3 sequence reads: CASSLAGGPVDTQYF. In DNA form, the CDR3 reads TGTGCCAGCAGCTTAGCGGGGGGGCCGGTAGATACGCAGTATTTT. The chain uses TRBV7-3 and TRBJ2-3, with 9 bases fitting TRBD2. The CDR3 totals 15 residues. Germline CDR1 SGHTA, CDR2 FQGTGA. Germline trimming cut 2 bases from V and 5 bases from J; bases unmatched to any gene: 5.

Here the CDR3 reads CASQFTYNEQFF. Here the CDR3 DNA reads TGTGCCAGCCAGTTTACATACAATGAGCAGTTCTTC. The chain employs TRBV2 and TRBJ2-1; the D is unclear. The length of the CDR3 is 12 residues. Germline values: CDR1 SNHLY, CDR2 FYNNEI. V lost 8 bases to trimming and J lost 4 bases, with 9 bases between them.

The CDR3 coding sequence is TGTGCCAGCAGCTTTGGCGGGCCATCCTACGAGCAGTACTTC. Protein: CASSFGGPSYEQYF. This chain joins TRBV5-6 and TRBJ2-7, with D maybe TRBD2 (5 bases). The ends were cut back, 2 bases at V and 1 base at J, with 10 bases in the middle. Germline V CDR1 and CDR2: SGHDT, YYEEEE. This CDR3 is built from 14 residues.

The chain has TRBV13 and TRBJ2-5; possibly TRBD2 for D (6 bases). The CDR3 length is 15 residues. Trimming shortened V by 3 bases and J by 1 base, and 12 bases separated the two germline ends. CDR1 and CDR2 from the germline V gene are PRHDT and FYEKMQ (reference sequence). The CDR3: CASSFFSGVQETQYF. The CDR3 DNA sequence: TGTGCCAGCAGCTTCTTTAGCGGAGTCCAAGAGACCCAGTACTTC.

The table lists this clone with a count of one. The rearrangement links TRBV11-2 to TRBJ2-4; 11 nucleotides align to TRBD1. CDR3 length: 16 amino acids. The V gene's germline CDR1 is SGHAT and CDR2 FQNNGV. V was pared by 5 bases and J by 6 bases, with 9 bases of the junction left unmatched. CDR3 coding DNA: TGTGCCAGCAGCCGACGGACAGGGGGCGTAGGAAACATTCAGTACTTC. This encodes CASSRRTGGVGNIQYF.

The chain recombines TRBV5-1 with TRBJ2-2; D is ambiguous. This CDR3 is built from 17 residues. Trimming removed 4 bases at V and 0 bases at J, with 16 bases between. Germline-derived CDR1 and CDR2 are SGHRS and YFSETQ. CDR3 residues: CASSISLLESNTGELFF. In DNA, the CDR3 is TGCGCCAGCAGCATTTCCCTCTTGGAGTCGAACACCGGGGAGCTGTTTTTT.

This chain connects TRBV6-4 to TRBJ2-5; 10 bases map to TRBD2. CDR3 length equals 16 residues. Germline V lookup: CDR1 MRHNA, CDR2 SNTAGT. The ends lost 0 bases at V and 4 bases at J; junction bases unmatched: 5. The CDR3 is CASSDSTSGAPETQYF. CDR3 bases: TGTGCCAGCAGTGACTCAACTAGCGGGGCTCCAGAGACCCAGTACTTC.

V is TRBV7-9 and J is TRBJ2-5, with D possibly being TRBD1 (5 bases). Deletions cut 11 bases from V and 0 bases from J, with 10 bases between. The CDR3 length is 12 residues. Germline lookup yields CDR1 SEHNR and CDR2 FQNEAQ (reference sequence). The CDR3 sequence: CAGRQNQETQYF. Here the CDR3 DNA reads TGTGCCGGGCGACAGAACCAAGAGACCCAGTACTTC.

The chain links TRBV5-5 to TRBJ2-7, with D tentatively TRBD1 (6 bases). CDR1 SGHKS and CDR2 YYEKEE come from the germline V gene (reference sequence). The CDR3 has 12 amino acids. Between the trimmed V and J ends, which lost 1 base and 7 bases, there was a span of 9 bases. CDR3 sequence: CASSLWQGEQYF. DNA of the CDR3: TGTGCCAGCAGCTTGTGGCAGGGGGAGCAGTACTTC.

The chain couples TRBV27 to TRBJ2-7, with 7 bases matching TRBD2. Trimming cost V 6 bases and J 3 bases; bases outside gene matches: 2. CDR3 length: 12 residues. Germline V gives CDR1 MNHEY, CDR2 SMNVEV (reference sequence). The DNA for the CDR3 is TGTGCCAGCAGAGGCGGGGGCTACGAGCAGTACTTC. As protein: CASRGGGYEQYF.

V and J are TRBV6-5 and TRBJ1-1; maybe TRBD1 (5 bases). The CDR3 has 14 residues. Looked up from germline, CDR1 is MNHEY and CDR2 is SVGAGI. Trimming took off 0 bases at V and 5 bases at J, with 10 bases between the two ends. The CDR3 region is CASSYSDSWTEAFF. For the CDR3, the DNA is TGTGCCAGCAGTTACTCTGACAGTTGGACTGAAGCTTTCTTT.

This rearrangement joins TRBV15 to TRBJ2-4; TRBD2 might be the D (6 bases). The CDR3 is 13 residues long. The germline CDR1 and CDR2 sequences are LNHNV and YYDKDF (reference sequence). With 3 bases removed from V and 3 bases from J, the gap between germline ends came to 6 bases. In DNA, the CDR3 is TGTGCCACCAGCAGGGAGGGCAAAAACATTCAGTACTTC. It yields the protein CATSREGKNIQYF.

The chain combines TRBV14 with TRBJ2-1; TRBD2 matches at 8 bases. This CDR3 contains 15 residues. J was trimmed by 4 bases and V by 4 bases; bases with no gene match: 6. Germline loops: CDR1 SGHDN, CDR2 FVKESK. Here the CDR3 reads CASSPERETYNEQFF. CDR3 sequence (DNA): TGTGCCAGCAGCCCGGAGCGGGAGACATACAATGAGCAGTTCTTC.

The CDR3 DNA reads TGTGCCAGCAGCTTGCCCAGACTTTACCAAGAGACCCAGTACTTC. Amino acids: CASSLPRLYQETQYF. This chain uses TRBV5-6 with TRBJ2-5, with D hard to call. Germline V gene lookup returns CDR1 SGHDT and CDR2 YYEEEE. The CDR3 runs 15 residues. V was trimmed by 1 base and J by 0 bases, leaving 10 bases between them.

This chain uses TRBV19 with TRBJ1-1; tentatively, D is TRBD1 (5 bases). CDR3 length: 14 amino acids. Germline values: CDR1 LNHDA, CDR2 SQIVND (reference sequence). Trimming pared 6 bases from V and 1 base from J, leaving 12 bases between. The CDR3: CASRKGRENTEAFF. CDR3 in DNA: TGTGCCAGTAGGAAGGGCAGGGAGAACACTGAAGCTTTCTTT.

In DNA form, the CDR3 reads TGTGCCAGCTCACCCGGCCGGGAACAGCCCCAGCATTTT. Translating gives CASSPGREQPQHF. The V call is TRBV18, the J call TRBJ1-5; D unresolved. V lost 3 bases, J lost 7 bases, and 10 bases lay in between. This CDR3 is 13 amino acids long. Germline CDR1 is KGHSH and CDR2 is LQKENI. The full variable domain, in which reference TRBV18 and TRBJ1-5 provide the parts outside the CDR3, is NAGVMQNPRHLVRRRGQEARLRCSPMKGHSHVYWYRQLPEEGLKFMVYLQKENIIDESGMPKERFSAEFPKEGPSILRIQQVVRGDSAAYFCASSPGREQPQHFGDGTRLSIL.

This sequence joins TRBV19 and TRBJ1-1; D is uncertain. CDR3 size: 14 residues. Germline CDR1 is LNHDA and CDR2 is SQIVND (reference sequence). V lost 3 bases and J lost 1, with 9 bases in between. CDR3: CASSIELTNTEAFF. CDR3 in DNA: TGTGCCAGTAGTATCGAGCTTACGAACACTGAAGCTTTCTTT.